A selection of T cell receptor beta chains follows, all from one sample in a study of CD8+ T cells in alopecia areata. Data came from immunoSEQ multiplex PCR; TCRdb stores just in-frame clones and leaves some out. The data show more than 150,000 clones, about 51% seen once. This specimen consisted of CD8+ T cells sorted from blood, obtained between weeks 51 and 54, from a patient treated with tofacitinib. The receptors shown here come from a human donor with alopecia areata. CDR3s include the opening cysteine and the closing phenylalanine or tryptophan. A D gene is named only where the DNA matches it firmly. The size entry is marked missing in some rows and otherwise reads once, few, many or a size class.

>TRBJ2-3|few|TRBV29-1|.
CSVDLPGSTDTQYF
TGCAGCGTTGACCTTCCAGGGAGCACAGATACGCAGTATTTT
>TRBJ2-7|.|TRBV29-1|.
CSVETGSEEQYF
TGCAGCGTTGAAACAGGGTCTGAGGAGCAGTACTTC
>TRBJ2-2|.|TRBV30|.
CAWSVGFGTGELFF
TGTGCCTGGAGTGTAGGCTTCGGCACCGGGGAGCTGTTTTTT
>TRBJ1-1|.|TRBV5-6|.
CASSLEVEVAFF
TGTGCCAGCAGCTTGGAGGTGGAGGTAGCTTTCTTT
>TRBJ2-3|few|TRBV4-3|.
CASSQYLGAPSTDTQYF
TGCGCCAGCAGCCAATATCTGGGGGCACCAAGCACAGATACGCAGTATTTT
>TRBJ1-5|.|TRBV4-1|TRBD1
CASSQDPDRDPSNQPQHF
TGCGCCAGCAGCCAAGATCCAGACAGGGACCCTAGCAATCAGCCCCAGCATTTT
>TRBJ2-1|few|TRBV7-9|TRBD2
CASSPTSGGLREQFF
TGTGCCAGCAGCCCGACTAGCGGGGGCCTTCGGGAGCAGTTCTTC
>TRBJ2-2|.|TRBV2|.
CASSEVSGELFF
TGTGCCAGCAGTGAAGTGTCCGGGGAGCTGTTTTTT
>TRBJ1-1|.|TRBV11-2|.
CASIYSPSFMNTEAFF
TGTGCCAGCATCTATAGCCCCAGCTTCATGAACACTGAAGCTTTCTTT
>TRBJ2-3|.|TRBV6-5|.
CASSYGDTQYF
TGTGCCAGCAGTTACGGGGATACGCAGTATTTT
>TRBJ2-7|few|TRBV5-1|TRBD1
CASSARQGSTGEQYF
TGCGCCAGCAGCGCCAGACAGGGATCGACGGGGGAGCAGTACTTC
>TRBJ2-3|.|TRBV25-1|TRBD2
CASSLAGGTDTQYF
TGTGCCAGCAGTCTAGCGGGTGGGACAGATACGCAGTATTTT
>TRBJ2-1|.|TRBV30|.
CAWSLLGAYNEQFF
TGTGCCTGGAGCCTTCTAGGGGCCTACAATGAGCAGTTCTTC
>TRBJ2-5|few|TRBV14|.
CASSQALTGPTQYF
TGTGCCAGCAGCCAAGCCTTAACAGGGCCAACCCAGTACTTC
>TRBJ1-2|many|TRBV6-5|.
CASRQWADWPGGYTF
TGTGCCAGCAGACAATGGGCCGACTGGCCGGGTGGCTACACCTTC
>TRBJ2-7|few|TRBV5-6|.
CASSGRTFGEQYF
TGTGCCAGCAGCGGCCGGACATTTGGCGAGCAGTACTTC
>TRBJ2-1|few|TRBV29-1|.
CSVVQGGNEQFF
TGCAGCGTTGTACAGGGAGGCAATGAGCAGTTCTTC
>TRBJ1-1|.|TRBV5-1|.
CASSLGREAFF
TGCGCCAGCAGCTTGGGCCGTGAAGCTTTCTTT
>TRBJ1-6|.|TRBV27|.
CASSLGGINSPLHF
TGTGCCAGCAGTTTGGGGGGCATTAATTCACCCCTCCACTTT
>TRBJ2-2|few|TRBV7-8|.
CASSSGISNTGELFF
TGTGCCAGCAGCTCAGGGATTTCGAACACCGGGGAGCTGTTTTTT
>TRBJ2-7|.|TRBV4-1|.
CASSHAQGVDEQYF
TGCGCCAGCAGCCATGCCCAGGGAGTGGACGAGCAGTACTTC
>TRBJ1-1|.|TRBV25-1|.
CASSDPTGWATEAFF
TGTGCCAGCAGTGACCCGACAGGTTGGGCCACTGAAGCTTTCTTT
>TRBJ2-1|.|TRBV10-3|TRBD2
CAISEIAGGHYSYNEQFF
TGTGCCATCAGTGAGATAGCGGGGGGTCATTATTCCTACAATGAGCAGTTCTTC
>TRBJ2-3|.|TRBV11-2|TRBD2
CASSQERGGPDTQYF
TGCGCCAGCAGCCAAGAGCGGGGGGGCCCAGATACGCAGTATTTT
>TRBJ2-7|.|TRBV5-6|.
CASSFDGAYEQYF
TGTGCCAGCAGCTTCGACGGAGCCTACGAGCAGTACTTC
>TRBJ1-5|.|TRBV27|.
CASSSLQGIQPQHF
TGTGCCAGCAGTTCTCTACAGGGAATTCAGCCCCAGCATTTT
>TRBJ2-5|few|TRBV4-3|.
CASSQEGRYQETQYF
TGCGCCAGCAGCCAAGAGGGACGGTACCAAGAGACCCAGTACTTC